Here is one T cell receptor beta chain with its context. Antigen: not known. The sample originates from a study of T cells after posttransplantation cyclophosphamide. Findings and caveats of the study: Later post-transplant blood repertoires were often dominated by donor CD8+ memory clones.

Germline V gene data show CDR1 as SGHDT and CDR2 as YYEEEE. The CDR3 runs 18 residues. V lost 2 bases, J lost 0 bases, and 15 bases lay in between. Cells defined as naive were viable CD3+CD4+ or CD3+CD8+ and CCR7+CD45RA+CD45RO-CD95-CD27+CD28+. Profiling relied on immunoSEQ multiplex PCR, and the TCRdb table lists in-frame clones only, not all of them. The top ten clones hold 0.24% of a sample with approximately 28,000 clones, 75% to 95% of them seen once. The rearrangement links TRBV5-6 to TRBJ2-6; D possibly corresponds to TRBD1 (6 bases). The material sequenced was naive CD4+ T cells sorted from PBMCs. This sequence originates from a woman aged 60 to 75 in good health, CMV-negative, and a related stem cell transplant donor. DNA of the CDR3: TGTGCCAGCAGCTTTGGGGGAAGGGGGAACTCTGGGGCCAACGTCCTGACTTTC. It translates to CASSFGGRGNSGANVLTF.